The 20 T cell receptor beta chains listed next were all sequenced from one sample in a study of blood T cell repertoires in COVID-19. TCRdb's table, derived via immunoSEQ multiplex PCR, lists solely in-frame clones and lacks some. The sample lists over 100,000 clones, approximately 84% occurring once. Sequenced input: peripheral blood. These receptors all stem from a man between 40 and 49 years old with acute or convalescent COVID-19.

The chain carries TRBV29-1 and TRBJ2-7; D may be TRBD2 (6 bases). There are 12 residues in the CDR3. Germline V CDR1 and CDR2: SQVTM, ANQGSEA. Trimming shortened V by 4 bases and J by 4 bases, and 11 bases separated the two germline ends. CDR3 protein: CSVGRTTYEQYF. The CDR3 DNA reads TGCAGCGTTGGGCGGACTACTTACGAGCAGTACTTC.

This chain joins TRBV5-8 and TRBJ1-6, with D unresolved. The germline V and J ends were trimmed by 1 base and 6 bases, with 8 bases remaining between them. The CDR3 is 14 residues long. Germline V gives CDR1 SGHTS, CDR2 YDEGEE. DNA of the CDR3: TGTGCCAGCAGCTTGACCCGGGTTAATTCACCCCTCCACTTT. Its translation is CASSLTRVNSPLHF.

The CDR3 nucleotides read TGTGCCAGTAGTATGCTAGCGGGAGGAATCGGTGAGCAGTTCTTC. Protein product: CASSMLAGGIGEQFF. V gene TRBV19 combines with J gene TRBJ2-1; TRBD2 agrees at 11 bases. This CDR3 comprises 15 residues. J was trimmed by 9 bases and V by 3 bases; bases with no gene match: 7. Germline assignment: CDR1 LNHDA and CDR2 SQIVND (reference sequence).

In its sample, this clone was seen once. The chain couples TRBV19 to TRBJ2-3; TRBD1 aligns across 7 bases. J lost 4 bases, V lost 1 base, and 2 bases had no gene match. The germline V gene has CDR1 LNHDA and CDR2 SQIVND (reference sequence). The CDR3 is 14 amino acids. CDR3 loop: CASSIGQGADTQYF. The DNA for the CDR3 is TGTGCCAGTAGTATAGGACAGGGTGCAGATACGCAGTATTTT.

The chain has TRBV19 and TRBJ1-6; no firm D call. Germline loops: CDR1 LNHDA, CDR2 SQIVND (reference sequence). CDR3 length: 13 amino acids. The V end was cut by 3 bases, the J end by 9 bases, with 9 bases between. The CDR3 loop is CASSMLGLSPLHF. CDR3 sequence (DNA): TGTGCCAGTAGTATGCTCGGACTTTCACCCCTCCACTTT.

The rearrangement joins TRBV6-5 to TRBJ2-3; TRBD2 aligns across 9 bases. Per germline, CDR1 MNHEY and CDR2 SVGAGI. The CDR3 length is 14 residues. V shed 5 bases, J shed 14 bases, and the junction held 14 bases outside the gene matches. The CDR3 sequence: CASSTGGTSPALYF. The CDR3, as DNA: TGTGCCAGCAGTACAGGAGGGACTAGCCCTGCCCTGTATTTT.

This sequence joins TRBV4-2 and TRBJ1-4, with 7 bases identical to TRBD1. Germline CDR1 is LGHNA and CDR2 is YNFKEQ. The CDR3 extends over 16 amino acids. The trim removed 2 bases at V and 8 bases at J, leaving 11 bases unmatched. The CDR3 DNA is TGTGCCAGCAGCCAACTGGGACAGTCAGTTCTAGAAAAACTGTTTTTT. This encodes CASSQLGQSVLEKLFF.

As DNA, the CDR3 is TGTGCCATCAGTGAGGGGGGGAGCTCCTACGAGCAGTACTTC. As protein: CAISEGGSSYEQYF. The gene calls are TRBV10-3 and TRBJ2-7, with D perhaps TRBD2 (6 bases). This CDR3 has 14 amino acids. Germline V gives CDR1 ENHRY, CDR2 SYGVKD. V lost 2 bases and J lost 0, with 8 bases in between.

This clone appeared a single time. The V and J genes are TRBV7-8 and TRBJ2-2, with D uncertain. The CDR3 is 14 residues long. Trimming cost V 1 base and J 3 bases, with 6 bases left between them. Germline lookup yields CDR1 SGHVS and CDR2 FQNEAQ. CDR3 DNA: TGTGCCAGCAGCTTAGACGGAGACACCGGGGAGCTGTTTTTT. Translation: CASSLDGDTGELFF.

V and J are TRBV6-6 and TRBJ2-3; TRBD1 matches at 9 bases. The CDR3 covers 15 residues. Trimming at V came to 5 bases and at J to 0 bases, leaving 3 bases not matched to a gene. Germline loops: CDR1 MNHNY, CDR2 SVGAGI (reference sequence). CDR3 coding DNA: TGTGCCAGCAGTACCGGGACAGGGAGCACAGATACGCAGTATTTT. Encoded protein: CASSTGTGSTDTQYF.

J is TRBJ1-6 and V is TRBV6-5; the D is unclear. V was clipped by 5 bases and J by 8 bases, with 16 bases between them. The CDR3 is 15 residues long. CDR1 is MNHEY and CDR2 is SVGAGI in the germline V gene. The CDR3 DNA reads TGTGCCAGCAGTCCAAGGTCACGGGTGGATTCACCCCTCCACTTT. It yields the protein CASSPRSRVDSPLHF.

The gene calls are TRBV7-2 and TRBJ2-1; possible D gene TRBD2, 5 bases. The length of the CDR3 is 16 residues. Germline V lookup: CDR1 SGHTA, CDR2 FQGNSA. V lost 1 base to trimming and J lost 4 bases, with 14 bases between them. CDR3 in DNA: TGTGCCAGCAGCTTAGTATCAGTACCGGGGTACAATGAGCAGTTCTTC. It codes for CASSLVSVPGYNEQFF.

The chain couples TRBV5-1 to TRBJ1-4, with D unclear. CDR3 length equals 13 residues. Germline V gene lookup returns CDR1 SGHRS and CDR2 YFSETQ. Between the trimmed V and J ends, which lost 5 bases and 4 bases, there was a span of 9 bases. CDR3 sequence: CASRYTVNEKLFF. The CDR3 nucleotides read TGCGCCAGCAGGTATACAGTTAATGAAAAACTGTTTTTT.

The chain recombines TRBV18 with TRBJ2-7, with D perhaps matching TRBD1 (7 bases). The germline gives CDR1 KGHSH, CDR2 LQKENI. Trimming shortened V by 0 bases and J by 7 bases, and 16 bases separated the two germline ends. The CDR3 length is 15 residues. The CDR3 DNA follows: TGTGCCAGCTCACCACCATCCAGGGGGGCGGGTGAGCAGTACTTC. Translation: CASSPPSRGAGEQYF. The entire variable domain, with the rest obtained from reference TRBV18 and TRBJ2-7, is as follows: NAGVMQNPRHLVRRRGQEARLRCSPMKGHSHVYWYRQLPEEGLKFMVYLQKENIIDESGMPKERFSAEFPKEGPSILRIQQVVRGDSAAYFCASSPPSRGAGEQYFGPGTRLTVT.

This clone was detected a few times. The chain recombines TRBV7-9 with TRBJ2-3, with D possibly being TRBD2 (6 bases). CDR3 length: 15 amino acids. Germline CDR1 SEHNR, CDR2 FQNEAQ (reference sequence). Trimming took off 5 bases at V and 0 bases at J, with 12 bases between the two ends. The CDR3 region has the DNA TGTGCCAGCAGCCGGCCGGCGGGAAGCACAGATACGCAGTATTTT. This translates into CASSRPAGSTDTQYF.

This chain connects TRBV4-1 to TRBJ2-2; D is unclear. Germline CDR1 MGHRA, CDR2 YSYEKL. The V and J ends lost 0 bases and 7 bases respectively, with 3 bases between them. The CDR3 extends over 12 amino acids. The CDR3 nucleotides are TGCGCCAGCAGCCAAGAGTACGGGGAGCTGTTTTTT. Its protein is CASSQEYGELFF.

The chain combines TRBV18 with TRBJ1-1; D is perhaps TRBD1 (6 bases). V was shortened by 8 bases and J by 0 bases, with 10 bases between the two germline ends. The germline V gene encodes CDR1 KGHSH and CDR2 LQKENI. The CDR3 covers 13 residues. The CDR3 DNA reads TGTGCCAGCACGGACAGTTTGAACACTGAAGCTTTCTTT. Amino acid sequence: CASTDSLNTEAFF. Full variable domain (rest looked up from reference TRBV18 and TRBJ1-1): NAGVMQNPRHLVRRRGQEARLRCSPMKGHSHVYWYRQLPEEGLKFMVYLQKENIIDESGMPKERFSAEFPKEGPSILRIQQVVRGDSAAYFCASTDSLNTEAFFGQGTRLTVV.

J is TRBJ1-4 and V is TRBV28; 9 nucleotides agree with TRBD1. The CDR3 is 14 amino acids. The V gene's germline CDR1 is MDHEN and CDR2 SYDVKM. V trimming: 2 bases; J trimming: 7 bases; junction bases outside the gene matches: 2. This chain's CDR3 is CASSLGTGLEKLFF. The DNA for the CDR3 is TGTGCCAGCAGTTTAGGGACAGGGCTTGAAAAACTGTTTTTT.

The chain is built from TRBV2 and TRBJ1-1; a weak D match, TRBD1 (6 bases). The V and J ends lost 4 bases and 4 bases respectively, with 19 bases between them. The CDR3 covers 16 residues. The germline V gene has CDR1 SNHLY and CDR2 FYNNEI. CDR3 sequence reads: CASSGARGAWGTEAFF. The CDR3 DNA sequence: TGTGCCAGCAGTGGCGCTCGGGGGGCGTGGGGCACTGAAGCTTTCTTT.

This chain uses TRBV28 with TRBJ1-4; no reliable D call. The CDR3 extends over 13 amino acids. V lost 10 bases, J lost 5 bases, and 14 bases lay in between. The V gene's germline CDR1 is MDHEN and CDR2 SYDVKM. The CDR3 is CATGGGVNEKLFF. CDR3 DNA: TGTGCCACCGGCGGCGGGGTGAATGAAAAACTGTTTTTT.